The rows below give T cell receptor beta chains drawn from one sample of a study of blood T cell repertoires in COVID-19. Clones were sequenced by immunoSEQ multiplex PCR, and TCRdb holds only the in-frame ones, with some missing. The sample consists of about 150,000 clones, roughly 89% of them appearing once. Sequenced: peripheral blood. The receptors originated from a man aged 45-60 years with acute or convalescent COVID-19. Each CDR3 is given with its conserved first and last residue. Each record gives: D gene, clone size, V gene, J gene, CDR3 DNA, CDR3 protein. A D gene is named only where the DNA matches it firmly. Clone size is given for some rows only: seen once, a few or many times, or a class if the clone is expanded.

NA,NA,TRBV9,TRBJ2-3,TGTGCCAGCAGCGTGGGGCCACCTGACCCGAGCACAGATACGCAGTATTTT,CASSVGPPDPSTDTQYF
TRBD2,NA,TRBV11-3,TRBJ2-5,TGTGCCAGCAGCTTGGGACTATCCTTTTCAGAGACCCAGTACTTC,CASSLGLSFSETQYF
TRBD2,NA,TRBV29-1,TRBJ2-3,TGCAGCGTCGACGGGGGGACAGATACGCAGTATTTT,CSVDGGTDTQYF
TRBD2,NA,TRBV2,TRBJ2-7,TGTGCCAGCAGACCGACTAGCGGAGCCTACGAGCAGTACTTC,CASRPTSGAYEQYF
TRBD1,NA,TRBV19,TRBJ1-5,TGTGCCAGTAGTATCACAGGGGCCAATCAGCCCCAGCATTTT,CASSITGANQPQHF
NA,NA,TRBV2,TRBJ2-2,TGTGCCAGCAGTGTCGGACAGACGAACACCGGGGAGCTGTTTTTT,CASSVGQTNTGELFF
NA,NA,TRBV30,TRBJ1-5,TGTGCCTGGACCCAGGGGAGCAATCAGCCCCAGCATTTT,CAWTQGSNQPQHF
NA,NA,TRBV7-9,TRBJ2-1,TGTGCCAGCAGCTCGCCAGGGGGGAAGTCCTACAATGAGCAGTTCTTC,CASSSPGGKSYNEQFF
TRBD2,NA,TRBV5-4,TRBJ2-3,TGTGCCAGCAGCCTGGGACTAGCGGAGGCAGATACGCAGTATTTT,CASSLGLAEADTQYF
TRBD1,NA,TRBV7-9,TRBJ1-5,TGTGCCAGCAGCCTCGCCGGGACAGGAAAACAGCCCCAGCATTTT,CASSLAGTGKQPQHF
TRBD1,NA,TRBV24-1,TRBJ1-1,TGTGCCACCAGTGATCCGGGACAGGGGACTGAAGCTTTCTTT,CATSDPGQGTEAFF
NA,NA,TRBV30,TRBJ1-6,TGTGCCTGGAGGGAGGGGTTTGATAATTCACCCCTCCACTTT,CAWREGFDNSPLHF
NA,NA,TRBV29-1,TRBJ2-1,TGCAGCGTGTACTTAAGCCCCTACAATGAGCAGTTCTTC,CSVYLSPYNEQFF
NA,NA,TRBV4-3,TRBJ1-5,TGCGCCAGCAGCCAAGATCCGGGGGAGGGTGGACAGCCCCAGCATTTT,CASSQDPGEGGQPQHF
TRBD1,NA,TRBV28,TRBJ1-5,TGTGCCAGCAGTCGGACAGGGGGTGGCAATCAGCCCCAGCATTTT,CASSRTGGGNQPQHF
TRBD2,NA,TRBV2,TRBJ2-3,TGTGCCAGCAGTGTAGAGGCTAGCGGGGGTGATACGCAGTATTTT,CASSVEASGGDTQYF
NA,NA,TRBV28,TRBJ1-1,TGTGCCAGCAGCCACCCAACGGTGAACACTGAAGCTTTCTTT,CASSHPTVNTEAFF
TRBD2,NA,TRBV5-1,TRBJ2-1,TGCGCCAGCGGATTAGCGGGGTCCCTAGGTGAGCAGTTCTTC,CASGLAGSLGEQFF
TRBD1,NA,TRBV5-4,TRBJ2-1,TGTGCCAGCAGCCAGGGACAGAAATACAATGAGCAGTTCTTC,CASSQGQKYNEQFF
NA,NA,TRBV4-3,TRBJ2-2,TGCGCCAGCAGCCAAGCGAGAGCCCTCGCGAACACCGGGGAGCTGTTTTTT,CASSQARALANTGELFF
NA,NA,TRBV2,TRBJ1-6,TGTGCCAGCAGTGAAGCGCGGGGGGCGAAATCACCCCTCCACTTT,CASSEARGAKSPLHF
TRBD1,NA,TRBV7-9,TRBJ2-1,TGTGCCAGCAGTACCCCGGGACAGGGTTTGAACAATGAGCAGTTCTTC,CASSTPGQGLNNEQFF
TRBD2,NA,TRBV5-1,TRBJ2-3,TGCGCCAGCAGCTTGATCTCGGGGCTAGCGGGAGATACGCAGTATTTT,CASSLISGLAGDTQYF
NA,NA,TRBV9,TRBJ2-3,TGTGCCAGCAGCCCGACGGGGGTACGCACAGATACGCAGTATTTT,CASSPTGVRTDTQYF
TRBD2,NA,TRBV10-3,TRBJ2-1,TGTGCCATCAGGAGGACTAGCGGGAGAGGTGGTGGCTACAATGAGCAGTTCTTC,CAIRRTSGRGGGYNEQFF
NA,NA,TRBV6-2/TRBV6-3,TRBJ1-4,TGTGCCAGCAGTTACGAGGGCAGGGGCTCAACTAATGAAAAACTGTTTTTT,CASSYEGRGSTNEKLFF
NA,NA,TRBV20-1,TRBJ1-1,TGCAGTGCTAGTGGGGGGGAGACTGAAGCTTTCTTT,CSASGGETEAFF
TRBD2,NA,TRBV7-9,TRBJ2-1,TGTGCCAGCAGCTTAGAGGCGGGGGGCAACAATGAGCAGTTCTTC,CASSLEAGGNNEQFF
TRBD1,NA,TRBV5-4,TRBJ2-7,TGTGCCAGCAGCTTGGCCAGGACAGGGCCGCTAGGCGAGCAGTACTTC,CASSLARTGPLGEQYF
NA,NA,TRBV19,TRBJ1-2,TGTGCCAGTAGTATAGTTCCGGGTCCCTATGGCTACACCTTC,CASSIVPGPYGYTF
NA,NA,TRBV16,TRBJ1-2,TGTGCCAGCAGCCAATCGACAGTGGGCGCTAAAGCCTACACCTTC,CASSQSTVGAKAYTF
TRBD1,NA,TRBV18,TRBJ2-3,TGTGCCAGCTCACAGGGACAGGGATTTGCAGATACGCAGTATTTT,CASSQGQGFADTQYF
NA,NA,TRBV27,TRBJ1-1,TGTGCCAGCAGTAGAGGGACATCCATGAACACTGAAGCTTTCTTT,CASSRGTSMNTEAFF
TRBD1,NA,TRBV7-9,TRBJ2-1,TGTGCCAGCAGCCCGACAGGGACGTACAATGAGCAGTTCTTC,CASSPTGTYNEQFF
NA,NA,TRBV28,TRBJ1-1,TGTGCCAGCACCTTGTGGGGGGGTTTCGGAGCTTTCTTT,CASTLWGGFGAFF
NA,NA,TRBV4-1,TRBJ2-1,TGCGCCAGCAGCCGGAGTCGAGCCCCCGGCTACAATGAGCAGTTCTTC,CASSRSRAPGYNEQFF
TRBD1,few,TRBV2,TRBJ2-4,TGTGCCAGCAGTGGGACAGGGTATGTGGACATTCAGTACTTC,CASSGTGYVDIQYF